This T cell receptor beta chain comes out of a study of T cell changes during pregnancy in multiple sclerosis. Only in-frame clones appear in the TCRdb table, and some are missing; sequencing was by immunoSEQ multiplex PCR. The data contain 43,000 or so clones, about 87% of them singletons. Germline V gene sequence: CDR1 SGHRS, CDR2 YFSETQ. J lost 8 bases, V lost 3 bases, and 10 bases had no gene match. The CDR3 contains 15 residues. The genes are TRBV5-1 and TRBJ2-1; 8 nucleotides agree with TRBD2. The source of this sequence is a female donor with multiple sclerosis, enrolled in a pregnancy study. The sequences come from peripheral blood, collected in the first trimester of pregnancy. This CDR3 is CASSSLAGSGDEQFF. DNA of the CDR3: TGCGCCAGCAGCTCCTTAGCGGGGAGCGGGGATGAGCAGTTCTTC.